The TCR beta chain described here comes from a study of T cell responses to AZD1222 COVID-19 vaccine. General study results and limits: Baseline serology detected seropositivity in only a handful of AZD1222 recipients. Regions 160-218 and 743-854 dominated among vaccine-associated CD4 TCRs spanning spike.

Profiled with immunoSEQ multiplex PCR; TCRdb holds only in-frame clones, not every one. The sample lists 180,000 or so clones, 90% to 95% seen once, with under 1.1% in the top ten. On this clone itself: The antigen remains undetermined.

The CDR3 totals 13 residues. The V end lost 9 bases, the J end lost 8 bases, and 19 bases lay between the germline ends. The rearrangement joins TRBV12-3 or TRBV12-4 to TRBJ1-2, with a possible D match to TRBD1 (6 bases). The material was peripheral blood, obtained 28 days after the second dose of the MenACWY control vaccine. The TCR was taken from an adult who received the MenACWY meningococcal vaccine as a control. CDR3 DNA sequence: TGTGCCAGTGGACGTGGGACACAGGAAGGCTACACCTTC. As protein: CASGRGTQEGYTF.